This T cell receptor beta chain emerged from a study of radiotherapy plus CTLA-4 blockade in lung cancer. Study summary: For about 19% of patients, objective responses occurred, and roughly 30% had disease control. Study-level points and caveats: The study found tumor-derived TCR clones expanded in blood after radiotherapy plus ipilimumab. How blood T cell clones changed early, along with interferon-beta, reportedly forecast response best.

The method was immunoSEQ multiplex PCR; TCRdb's version includes in-frame clones alone and lacks a portion of them. The sample consists of some 60,000 clones, just over 75% of them appearing once. The CDR3 length is 15 residues. The V gene's germline CDR1 is SGDLS and CDR2 YYNGEE. The V and J ends lost 8 bases and 6 bases respectively, with 22 bases between them. Remarks on this clone: Its antigen remains unknown.

The chain has TRBV9 and TRBJ2-3; tentatively, D is TRBD1 (6 bases). This clonotype was sampled from a human donor with non-small cell lung cancer who had a partial response to radiotherapy plus ipilimumab. Sequenced material: peripheral blood, taken from a patient treated with radiotherapy plus ipilimumab. The CDR3 coding sequence is TGTGCCAGACTTCGTTCCGGGACACCCGGGGATACGCAGTATTTT. It specifies CARLRSGTPGDTQYF.